This record covers a single T cell receptor beta chain. The antigen is not known. V was clipped by 5 bases and J by 7 bases; unmatched bases: 5. CDR3 length: 13 residues. The V gene's germline CDR1 is SEHNR and CDR2 FQNEAQ (reference sequence). The data are from a study of cytomegalovirus exposure and HLA in healthy donors. Primers included in the PCR were 60 Vbeta and 13 Jbeta primers. Profiled with immunoSEQ multiplex PCR; TCRdb holds only in-frame clones, not every one. The sample has about 100,000 clones; under 80% are singletons. Study-level findings and limits: The dataset shows that most TCR sequences were rare, while some public TCRs occurred in many donors. TCR beta V- and J-gene trimming was later associated with a missense DCLRE1C variant. An analysis that was carried out later associated fewer than 20,000 TCR beta sequences with HLA alleles at 0.05 false discovery rate. The records held CMV serostatus as the only immune exposure information.

The sequencing sample was made of PBMCs. This sequence originates from a woman in her fifties or sixties in good health and CMV-seropositive. The V and J genes are TRBV7-9 and TRBJ2-7, with 10 bases lining up with TRBD1. CDR3 loop: CASSRDRGSEQYF. For the CDR3, the DNA is TGTGCCAGCAGCCGGGACAGGGGAAGTGAGCAGTACTTC.